At least ten counts were recorded for the clone carrying this TCR beta chain. Its antigen is still unknown. The data are from a study of T cell repertoires in cytomegalovirus infection. Study at large: It was the public TCR beta signatures that indicated both CMV infection and matching HLA type. Notes on the study in general: CMV-specific TCR beta clonotypes restricted by HLA-C were the ones dominating the ex vivo response. Based on cumulative public TCR beta family frequency, carriers of CMV plus the relevant HLA were identified.

MiXCR, applied by TCRdb to the reads, yields one record per CDR3 protein. The sample holds roughly 310,000 distinct CDR3 sequences, roughly 17% seen once. In germline, CDR1 is SGHTA, CDR2 FQGNSA. CDR3 length: 14 amino acids. Trimming removed 5 bases from V and 5 bases from J, with 15 bases in between. The chain recombines TRBV7-2 with TRBJ2-5; no clear D. The TCR was taken from a human donor in good health (CMV status not recorded). Some clones in this sample may be carry-over from other donors' samples. Sequencing was performed on PBMCs. The DNA for the CDR3 is TGTGCCAGCAGCCAAGTAGTTGGCTGGGAGACCCAGTACTTC. It is translated as CASSQVVGWETQYF.